This T cell receptor beta chain came from a study of shared clonotypes between healthy human individuals. Overall study results and limits: Larger estimated richness was generally recorded for naive subsets relative to memory subsets. For sorted subsets, rarefaction showed incomplete sequencing despite large depth.

As to this clone: The antigen is not known.

V was clipped by 5 bases and J by 8 bases; unmatched bases: 6. Germline values: CDR1 MNHEY, CDR2 SMNVEV (reference sequence). CDR3 length equals 13 residues. Naivety among CD8 cells was defined by CD45RO negativity and positive CCR7 selection, thereby excluding terminally differentiated effector memory CD45RA+ cells. Recent vaccinations or acute infections were absent in the healthy HIV-negative adult donors. The repertoire was sequenced with immunoSEQ multiplex PCR; TCRdb's copy has only in-frame clones and lacks some. Here the sample spans about 700,000 clones, around 90% being singletons. V usage is TRBV27 and J usage is TRBJ2-1; TRBD2 matches at 7 bases. The sequenced sample consisted of naive CD8+ T cells sorted from blood. The sequence came from a young man in good health. CDR3 bases: TGTGCCAGCAGTGCCGGACTAGTCTATGAGCAGTTCTTC. This translates into CASSAGLVYEQFF.